This TCR beta chain stems from a study of T cell changes during pregnancy in multiple sclerosis. Germline V CDR1 and CDR2: MGHRA, YSYEKL. V lost 4 bases, J lost 2 bases, and 6 bases lay in between. The CDR3 has 13 amino acids. The method was immunoSEQ multiplex PCR; TCRdb's version includes in-frame clones alone and lacks a portion of them. The sample contains some 40,000 clones, roughly nine tenths of which appear only once. This rearrangement joins TRBV4-1 to TRBJ1-3, with D unclear. The receptor was isolated from a female donor with multiple sclerosis, enrolled in a pregnancy study. The sequencing used CD4+ T cells from peripheral blood mononuclear cells, collected in the third trimester of pregnancy. The CDR3 DNA sequence: TGCGCCAGCAGCCGAACAGCTGGAAACACCATATATTTT. Translated, it gives CASSRTAGNTIYF.